The clone carrying this TCR beta chain has at least ten counts. The antigen is not known. Each CDR3 protein is one row after TCRdb ran MiXCR on the 5' RACE reads. The sample has 250,000 or so distinct CDR3 sequences, 9.5% to 12% seen once. Germline values: CDR1 DFQATT, CDR2 SNEGSKA (reference sequence). The CDR3 runs 13 residues. V was clipped by 5 bases and J by 8 bases, with 16 bases between them. The data derive from a study of CD8 T cells in ankylosing spondylitis. General study results and limits: Clones linked to disease, bearing a CD8+ phenotype, were relatively rare in peripheral blood. Matched synovial fluid from ankylosing spondylitis patients was reported to be enriched for disease-linked clones. Eight highly homologous variants formed a TCR beta motif that appeared characteristic of ankylosing spondylitis blood.

This sequence joins TRBV20-1 and TRBJ2-1; D may match TRBD1 or TRBD2 (6 bases each). This sequence was found in a male donor with ankylosing spondylitis or in good health (not recorded which). Sequenced material: blood, either unsorted or a sorted T cell fraction (not recorded which). The CDR3 region has the DNA TGCAGTGCTCCCAGGAGGGGGAGAGATGAGCAGTTCTTC. Translation gives CSAPRRGRDEQFF.